This TCR beta chain was sequenced in a study of cytomegalovirus exposure and HLA in healthy donors. Broader study findings: Further analysis was carried out later, and it showed several of the most significant clusters appearing linked to common viral pathogens. The CMV antigen specificity of a few CMV-associated chains was confirmed through in vitro analysis. TCR beta chains numbering approximately 150 were designated cytomegalovirus-associated.

This PCR relied on a set of 60 Vbeta primers and 13 Jbeta primers. In the authors' methods: Later reanalysis found approximately 76 million unique TCR beta chains, about 11 million of them shared. Measured with immunoSEQ multiplex PCR; TCRdb has only the in-frame clones, and not every one. Clone size and V and J calls were adopted from that table, with D and trimming inferred from the DNA. There are 200,000 to 250,000 clones in the sample; roughly four fifths occur only once, and about 0.58% lies in the top ten. About this clone itself: What it recognizes is unknown.

Germline values: CDR1 LNHNV, CDR2 YYDKDF (reference sequence). J gave up 5 bases and V 2 bases, and 6 bases lay outside the gene matches. The CDR3 extends over 16 amino acids. This clonotype was sampled from a middle-aged woman in good health and CMV-seronegative. This chain joins TRBV15 and TRBJ2-2; 9 bases fit TRBD1. Sequencing was carried out using PBMCs. DNA for the CDR3: TGTGCCACCAGCAGACTATGGGACAGGGAGACCGGGGAGCTGTTTTTT. Translation: CATSRLWDRETGELFF.